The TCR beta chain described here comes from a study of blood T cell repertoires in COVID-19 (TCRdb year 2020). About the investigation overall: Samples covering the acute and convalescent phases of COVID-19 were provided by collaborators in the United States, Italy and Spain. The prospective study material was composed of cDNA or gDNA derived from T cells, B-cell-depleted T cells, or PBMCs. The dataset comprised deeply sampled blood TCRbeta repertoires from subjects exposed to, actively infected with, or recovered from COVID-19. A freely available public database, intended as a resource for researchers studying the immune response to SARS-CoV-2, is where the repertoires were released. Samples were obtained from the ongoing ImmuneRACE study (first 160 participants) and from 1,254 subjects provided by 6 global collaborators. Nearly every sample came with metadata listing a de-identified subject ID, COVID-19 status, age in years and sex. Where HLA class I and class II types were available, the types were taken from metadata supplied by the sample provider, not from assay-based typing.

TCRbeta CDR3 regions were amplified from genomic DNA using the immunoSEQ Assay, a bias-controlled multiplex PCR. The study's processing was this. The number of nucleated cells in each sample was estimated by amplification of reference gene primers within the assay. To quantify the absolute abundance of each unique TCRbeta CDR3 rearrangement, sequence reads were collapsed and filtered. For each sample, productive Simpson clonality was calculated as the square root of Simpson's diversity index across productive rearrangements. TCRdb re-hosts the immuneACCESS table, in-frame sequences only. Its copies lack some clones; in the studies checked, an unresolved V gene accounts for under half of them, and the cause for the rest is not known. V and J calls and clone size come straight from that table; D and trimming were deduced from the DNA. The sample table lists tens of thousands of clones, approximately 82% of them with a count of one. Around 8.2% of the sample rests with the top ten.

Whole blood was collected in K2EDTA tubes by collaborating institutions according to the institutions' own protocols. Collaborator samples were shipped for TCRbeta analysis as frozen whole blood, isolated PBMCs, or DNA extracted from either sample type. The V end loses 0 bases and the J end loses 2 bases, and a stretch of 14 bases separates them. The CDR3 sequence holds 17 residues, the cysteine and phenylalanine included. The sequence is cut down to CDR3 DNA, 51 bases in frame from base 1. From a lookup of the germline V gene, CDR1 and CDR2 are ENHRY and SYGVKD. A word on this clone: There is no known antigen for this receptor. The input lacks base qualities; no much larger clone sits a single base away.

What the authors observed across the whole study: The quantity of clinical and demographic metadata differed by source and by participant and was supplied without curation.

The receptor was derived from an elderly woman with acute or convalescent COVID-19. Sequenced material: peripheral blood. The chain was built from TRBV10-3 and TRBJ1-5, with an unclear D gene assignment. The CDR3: CAISESSLLSGNQPQHF. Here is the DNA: TGTGCCATCAGTGAGTCGAGCCTCCTGAGCGGCAATCAGCCCCAGCATTTT.